This note documents a single T cell receptor beta chain sequence. These data belong to a study of blood T cell repertoires in COVID-19. Looking at the study overall: COVID-19 samples, acute and convalescent, were from the United States, Italy and Spain.

The V and J ends lost 2 bases and 4 bases respectively, with 20 bases between them. The V gene's germline CDR1 is SGHNT and CDR2 YYREEE (reference sequence). The CDR3 consists of 17 residues. Measured with immunoSEQ multiplex PCR; TCRdb has only the in-frame clones, and not every one. Of under 250,000 clones listed, approximately 90% are singletons. The receptor's source is a man in his late teens or twenties with active or convalescent COVID-19. The sequencing sample was made of peripheral blood. The chain employs TRBV5-4 and TRBJ2-3, with D perhaps matching TRBD2 (7 bases). The CDR3 sequence is CASSLPVGGPGADTQYF. As DNA, the CDR3 is TGTGCCAGCAGCTTACCGGTCGGGGGGCCGGGGGCAGATACGCAGTATTTT.